Below, 2 T cell receptor beta chains from the same sample are listed, as sequenced in a study of blood T cell repertoires in COVID-19. Clones were sequenced by immunoSEQ multiplex PCR, and TCRdb holds only the in-frame ones, with some missing. The table lists about 300,000 clones, roughly 86% of them singletons, with about 2.6% in the top ten. Specimen: PBMCs or T cells enriched from blood (not recorded which). The origin of the receptors is a young woman who had recovered from COVID-19.

This clone appeared a few times. J is TRBJ2-7 and V is TRBV14; 13 positions match TRBD2. Germline V gene lookup returns CDR1 SGHDN and CDR2 FVKESK. After removal of 4 bases from V and 0 bases from J, the junction contained 6 bases not matched to a gene. The CDR3 spans 17 residues. The CDR3 here is CASSRGLAGRFSYEQYF. CDR3 coding DNA: TGTGCCAGCAGCCGGGGACTAGCGGGACGATTCTCCTACGAGCAGTACTTC.

V gene TRBV7-8 combines with J gene TRBJ2-3; 7 positions agree with TRBD2. With 1 base clipped from V and 4 bases from J, the junction kept 5 bases outside the gene matches. This CDR3 region has 15 residues. Germline CDR1 SGHVS, CDR2 FQNEAQ. The CDR3 DNA follows: TGTGCCAGCAGCTTAGTGGCGGGAGCTGCAGATACGCAGTATTTT. Translation: CASSLVAGAADTQYF.